The 10 T cell receptor beta chains listed next were all sequenced from one sample in a study of blood T cell repertoires in COVID-19. Using immunoSEQ multiplex PCR, the repertoire was profiled, and TCRdb retains in-frame clones only, with some absent. This table has about 34,000 clones, 90% appearing once. The sequenced sample consisted of peripheral blood. These receptors all come from a man aged 80 or over with acute or convalescent COVID-19.

The genes are TRBV6-5 and TRBJ1-2; D ambiguous. This CDR3 has 13 amino acids. Trimming took 9 bases from V and 1 from J, leaving 12 bases between them. The germline V gene encodes CDR1 MNHEY and CDR2 SVGAGI. The CDR3 sequence is CASSTTDNYGYTF. CDR3 bases: TGTGCCAGTTCCACCACAGATAACTATGGCTACACCTTC.

In DNA form, the CDR3 reads TGCGCCAGCAGTGACATTGACAGATATAATTCACCCCTCCACTTT. Residues: CASSDIDRYNSPLHF. The rearrangement joins TRBV10-2 to TRBJ1-6, with D possibly matching TRBD1 (5 bases). The CDR3 runs 15 residues. V lost 3 bases to trimming and J lost 4 bases, with 10 bases between them. Germline V gene lookup returns CDR1 WSHSY and CDR2 SAAADI.

V gene TRBV6-5 combines with J gene TRBJ2-2; D remains ambiguous. The ends were cut back, 8 bases at V and 8 bases at J, with 6 bases in the middle. Germline CDR1 is MNHEY and CDR2 is SVGAGI. This CDR3 contains 10 residues. CDR3 residues: CASLSGELFF. As DNA, the CDR3 is TGTGCCAGCCTCTCTGGGGAGCTGTTTTTT.

The J gene is TRBJ2-5, the V gene TRBV7-9; TRBD1 matches at 7 bases. Germline loops: CDR1 SEHNR, CDR2 FQNEAQ (reference sequence). The CDR3 has 16 amino acids. Unmatched junction bases numbered 11, after V lost 5 bases and J lost 2 bases. The CDR3 nucleotides are TGTGCCAGCAGCGAAGACCGGACAGGTTTACAAGAGACCCAGTACTTC. Residues: CASSEDRTGLQETQYF.

This chain uses TRBV2 with TRBJ2-3; maybe TRBD2 (5 bases). The V end was cut by 7 bases, the J end by 3 bases, with 5 bases between. In germline, CDR1 is SNHLY, CDR2 FYNNEI. This CDR3 contains 11 residues. The CDR3 DNA follows: TGTGCCAGCAAGCGGACAGATACGCAGTATTTT. Translated, it gives CASKRTDTQYF. Drawing the rest from reference TRBV2 and TRBJ2-3, the complete variable domain is EPEVTQTPSHQVTQMGQEVILRCVPISNHLYFYWYRQILGQKVEFLVSFYNNEISEKSEIFDDQFSVERPDGSNFTLKIRSTKLEDSAMYFCASKRTDTQYFGPGTRLTVL.

This rearrangement joins TRBV11-2 to TRBJ2-3; TRBD1 aligns across 9 bases. The CDR3 has 17 residues. The V gene's germline CDR1 is SGHAT and CDR2 FQNNGV. Trimming removed 5 bases from V and 1 base from J; junction bases left unmatched: 10. CDR3 nucleotides: TGTGCCAGCAGCCTAAAAACAGGGGGCTGGGGCACAGATACGCAGTATTTT. Translated: CASSLKTGGWGTDTQYF.

The chain couples TRBV18 to TRBJ2-3; a possible D gene is TRBD2 (5 bases). Germline V lookup: CDR1 KGHSH, CDR2 LQKENI. Trimming left V 3 bases short and J 4 bases short, with 11 bases between. CDR3 length: 14 amino acids. As DNA, the CDR3 is TGTGCCAGCTCACCGCAGCCGAGGGCAGATACGCAGTATTTT. It is translated as CASSPQPRADTQYF.

The V call is TRBV18, the J call TRBJ1-2, with TRBD1 identical over 7 bases. CDR1 and CDR2 from the germline V gene are KGHSH and LQKENI. This CDR3 spans 14 amino acids. The V gene end was trimmed by 3 bases and the J gene end by 0 bases; junction bases not matched to a gene: 1. The CDR3 is CASSPGTANYGYTF. The CDR3 region has the DNA TGTGCCAGCTCACCTGGGACAGCTAACTATGGCTACACCTTC. Full variable domain (missing parts from reference TRBV18 and TRBJ1-2): NAGVMQNPRHLVRRRGQEARLRCSPMKGHSHVYWYRQLPEEGLKFMVYLQKENIIDESGMPKERFSAEFPKEGPSILRIQQVVRGDSAAYFCASSPGTANYGYTFGSGTRLTVV.

This clone was seen a few times. The chain combines TRBV5-6 with TRBJ1-2; D is unresolved. The V gene lost 0 bases and the J gene lost 4 bases, with 13 bases spanning the gap. The CDR3 is 15 amino acids. CDR1 SGHDT and CDR2 YYEEEE come from the germline V gene. CDR3 sequence (DNA): TGTGCCAGCAGCTTGGGAGAGTCCCTCGGCTATGGCTACACCTTC. Translation gives CASSLGESLGYGYTF.

J is TRBJ1-2 and V is TRBV29-1, with a weak D call TRBD1 (5 bases). This CDR3 comprises 14 residues. Germline V gene sequence: CDR1 SQVTM, CDR2 ANQGSEA. V was shortened by 5 bases and J by 7 bases, with 20 bases between the two germline ends. CDR3 coding DNA: TGCAGCGTTTCCCCGAGGAGGGACGCGGGTGGCTACACCTTC. Its translation is CSVSPRRDAGGYTF.